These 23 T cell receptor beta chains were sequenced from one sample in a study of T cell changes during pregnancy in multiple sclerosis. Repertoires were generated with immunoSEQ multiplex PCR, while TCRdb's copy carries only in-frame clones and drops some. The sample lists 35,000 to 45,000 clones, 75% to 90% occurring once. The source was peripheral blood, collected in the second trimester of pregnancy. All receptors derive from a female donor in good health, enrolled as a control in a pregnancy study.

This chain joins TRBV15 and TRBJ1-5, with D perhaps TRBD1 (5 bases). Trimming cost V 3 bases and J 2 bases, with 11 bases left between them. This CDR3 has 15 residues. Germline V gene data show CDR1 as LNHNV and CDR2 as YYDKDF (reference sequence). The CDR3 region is CATSSWGEGNQPQHF. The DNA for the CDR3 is TGTGCCACCAGCAGCTGGGGGGAAGGCAATCAGCCCCAGCATTTT.

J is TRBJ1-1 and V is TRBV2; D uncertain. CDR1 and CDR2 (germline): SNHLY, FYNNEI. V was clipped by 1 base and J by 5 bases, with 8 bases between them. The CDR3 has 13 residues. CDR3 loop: CASSEGSGTEAFF. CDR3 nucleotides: TGTGCCAGCAGTGAAGGGTCCGGGACTGAAGCTTTCTTT.

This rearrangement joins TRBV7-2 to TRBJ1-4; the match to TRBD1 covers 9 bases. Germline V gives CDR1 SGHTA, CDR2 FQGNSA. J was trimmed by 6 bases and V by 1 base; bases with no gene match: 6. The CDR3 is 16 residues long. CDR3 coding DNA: TGTGCCAGCAGCTTAGACACAGGGGGCGTTTATGAAAAACTGTTTTTT. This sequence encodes CASSLDTGGVYEKLFF.

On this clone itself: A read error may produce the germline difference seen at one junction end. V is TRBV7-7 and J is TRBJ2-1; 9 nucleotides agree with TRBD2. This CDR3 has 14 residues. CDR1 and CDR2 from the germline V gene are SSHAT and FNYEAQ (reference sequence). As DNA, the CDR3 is TGTGCCAGCAGCGTAGCGGGAGCGCTTAATGAGCAGTTCTTC. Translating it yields CASSVAGALNEQFF.

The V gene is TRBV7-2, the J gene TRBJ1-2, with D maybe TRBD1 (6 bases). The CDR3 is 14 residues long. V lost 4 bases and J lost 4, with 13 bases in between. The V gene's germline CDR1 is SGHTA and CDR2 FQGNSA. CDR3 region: CASSSPDSPYGYTF. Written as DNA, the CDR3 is TGTGCCAGCAGCTCCCCGGACAGTCCCTATGGCTACACCTTC. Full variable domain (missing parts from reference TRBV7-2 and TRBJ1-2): GAGVSQSPSNKVTEKGKDVELRCDPISGHTALYWYRQSLGQGLEFLIYFQGNSAPDKSGLPSDRFSAERTGGSVSTLTIQRTQQEDSAVYLCASSSPDSPYGYTFGSGTRLTVV.

The CDR3 nucleotides read TGCAGTGCTAGTTATTATACGCAGTATTTT. Protein sequence: CSASYYTQYF. The chain carries TRBV20-1 and TRBJ2-3, with D unresolved. In germline, CDR1 is DFQATT, CDR2 SNEGSKA (reference sequence). CDR3 length equals 10 residues. Trimming removed 3 bases at V and 7 bases at J, with 5 bases between.

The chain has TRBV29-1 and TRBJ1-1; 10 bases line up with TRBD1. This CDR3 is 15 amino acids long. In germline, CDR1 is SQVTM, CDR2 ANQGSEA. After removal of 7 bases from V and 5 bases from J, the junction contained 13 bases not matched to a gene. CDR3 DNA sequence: TGCAGCGCCGAACCCGGGACAGGGGAGGATACTGAAGCTTTCTTT. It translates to CSAEPGTGEDTEAFF.

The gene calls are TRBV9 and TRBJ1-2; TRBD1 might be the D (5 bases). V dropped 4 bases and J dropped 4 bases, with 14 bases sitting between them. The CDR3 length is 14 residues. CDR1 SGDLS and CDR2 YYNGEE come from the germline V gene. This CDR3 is CASSQDRSGYGYTF. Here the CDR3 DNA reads TGTGCCAGCAGCCAAGACAGATCGGGCTATGGCTACACCTTC.

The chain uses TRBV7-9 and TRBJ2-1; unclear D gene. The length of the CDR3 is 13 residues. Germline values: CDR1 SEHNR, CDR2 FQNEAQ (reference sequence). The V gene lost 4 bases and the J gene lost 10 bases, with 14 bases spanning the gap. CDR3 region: CASSSPAEAEQFF. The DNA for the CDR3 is TGTGCCAGCAGCTCACCAGCTGAAGCGGAGCAGTTCTTC.

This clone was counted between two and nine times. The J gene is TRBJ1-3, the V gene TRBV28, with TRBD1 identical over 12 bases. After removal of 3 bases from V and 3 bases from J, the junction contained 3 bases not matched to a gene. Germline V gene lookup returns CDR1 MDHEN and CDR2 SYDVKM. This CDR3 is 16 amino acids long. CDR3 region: CASSLGQGAGGNTIYF. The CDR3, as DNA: TGTGCCAGCAGTTTGGGACAGGGGGCTGGTGGAAACACCATATATTTT.

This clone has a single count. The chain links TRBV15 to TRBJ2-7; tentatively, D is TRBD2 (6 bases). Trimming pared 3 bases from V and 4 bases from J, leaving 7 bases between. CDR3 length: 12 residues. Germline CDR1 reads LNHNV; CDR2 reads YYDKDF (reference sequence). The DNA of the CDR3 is TGTGCCACCAGCAGTGCGGGGTACGAGCAGTACTTC. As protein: CATSSAGYEQYF.

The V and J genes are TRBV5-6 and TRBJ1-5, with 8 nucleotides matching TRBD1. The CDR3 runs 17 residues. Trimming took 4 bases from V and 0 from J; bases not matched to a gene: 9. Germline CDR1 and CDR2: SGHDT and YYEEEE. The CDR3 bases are TGTGCCAGCAGCCAGACAGGGGCGGGGTATAGCAATCAGCCCCAGCATTTT. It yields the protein CASSQTGAGYSNQPQHF.

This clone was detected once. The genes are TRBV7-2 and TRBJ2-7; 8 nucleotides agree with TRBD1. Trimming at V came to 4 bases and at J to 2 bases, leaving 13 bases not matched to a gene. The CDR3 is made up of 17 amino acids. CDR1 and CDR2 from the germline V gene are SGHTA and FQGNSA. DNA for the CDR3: TGTGCCAGCAGCTCGTCCCGGGACAGGTTTGGGCCCTACGAGCAGTACTTC. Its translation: CASSSSRDRFGPYEQYF.

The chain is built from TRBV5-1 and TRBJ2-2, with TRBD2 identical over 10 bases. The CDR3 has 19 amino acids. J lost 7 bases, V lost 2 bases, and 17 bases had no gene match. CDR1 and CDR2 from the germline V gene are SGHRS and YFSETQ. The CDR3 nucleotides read TGCGCCAGCAGCTTATCGTCTCGGCTAGCGGGAGTGGCGGGCGGGGAGCTGTTTTTT. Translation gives CASSLSSRLAGVAGGELFF.

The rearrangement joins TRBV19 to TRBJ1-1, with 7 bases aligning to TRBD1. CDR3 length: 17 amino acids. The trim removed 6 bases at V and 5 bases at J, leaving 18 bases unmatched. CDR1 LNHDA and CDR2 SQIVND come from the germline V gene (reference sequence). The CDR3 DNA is TGTGCCAGTAGGGTAACCCTTAGGGACAGCCTTGGAACTGAAGCTTTCTTT. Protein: CASRVTLRDSLGTEAFF.

The CDR3 coding sequence is TGTGCCAGCAGCCAAGAATTCGGGACTAGCGGGAGTTACGAGCAGTACTTC. It translates to CASSQEFGTSGSYEQYF. The J gene is TRBJ2-7, the V gene TRBV14, with 14 bases lining up with TRBD2. Trimming took 0 bases from V and 4 from J; bases not matched to a gene: 5. Germline V CDR1 and CDR2: SGHDN, FVKESK. This CDR3 has 17 residues.

The DNA for the CDR3 is TGTGCCAGCTCCAAGGACAGGGAGGCTGAAGCTTTCTTT. The encoded protein is CASSKDREAEAFF. The V and J genes are TRBV18 and TRBJ1-1, with 8 positions matching TRBD1. Trimming at V came to 6 bases and at J to 6 bases, leaving 6 bases not matched to a gene. Germline V gene sequence: CDR1 KGHSH, CDR2 LQKENI. This CDR3 contains 13 residues.

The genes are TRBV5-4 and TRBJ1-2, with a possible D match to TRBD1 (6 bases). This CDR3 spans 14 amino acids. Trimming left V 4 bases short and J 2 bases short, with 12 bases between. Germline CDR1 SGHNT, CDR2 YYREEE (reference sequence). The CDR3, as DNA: TGTGCCAGCAGCGGGACCGACAGGAACTATGGCTACACCTTC. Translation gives CASSGTDRNYGYTF. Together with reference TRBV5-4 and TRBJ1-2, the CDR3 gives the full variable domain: ETGVTQSPTHLIKTRGQQVTLRCSSQSGHNTVSWYQQALGQGPQFIFQYYREEENGRGNFPPRFSGLQFPNYSSELNVNALELDDSALYLCASSGTDRNYGYTFGSGTRLTVV.

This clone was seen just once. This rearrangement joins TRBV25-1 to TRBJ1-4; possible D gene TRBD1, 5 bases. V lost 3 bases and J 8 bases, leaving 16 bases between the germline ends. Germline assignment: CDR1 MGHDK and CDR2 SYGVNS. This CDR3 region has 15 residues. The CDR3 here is CASSDSSRGDEKLFF. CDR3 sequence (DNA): TGTGCCAGCAGTGATAGTAGTAGGGGCGACGAAAAACTGTTTTTT. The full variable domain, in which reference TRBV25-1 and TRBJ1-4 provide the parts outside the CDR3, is EADIYQTPRYLVIGTGKKITLECSQTMGHDKMYWYQQDPGMELHLIHYSYGVNSTEKGDLSSESTVSRIRTEHFPLTLESARPSHTSQYLCASSDSSRGDEKLFFGSGTQLSVL.

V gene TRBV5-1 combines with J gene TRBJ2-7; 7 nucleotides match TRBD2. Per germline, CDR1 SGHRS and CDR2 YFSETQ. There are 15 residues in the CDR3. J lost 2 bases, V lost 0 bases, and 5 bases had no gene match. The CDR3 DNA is TGCGCCAGCAGCTTGGGTTCTAGCGGACCCTACGAGCAGTACTTC. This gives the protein CASSLGSSGPYEQYF.

The CDR3 DNA follows: TGTGCCAGCAGCCCAGGACTAGCGGGGCCCTACGAGCAGTACTTC. Its protein is CASSPGLAGPYEQYF. The rearrangement uses TRBV14 and TRBJ2-7; 12 nucleotides match TRBD2. This CDR3 spans 15 amino acids. Germline V gene lookup returns CDR1 SGHDN and CDR2 FVKESK. Germline trimming cut 4 bases from V and 2 bases from J; bases unmatched to any gene: 3. The full variable domain, with the rest looked up from reference TRBV14 and TRBJ2-7, is EAGVTQFPSHSVIEKGQTVTLRCDPISGHDNLYWYRRVMGKEIKFLLHFVKESKQDESGMPNNRFLAERTGGTYSTLKVQPAELEDSGVYFCASSPGLAGPYEQYFGPGTRLTVT.

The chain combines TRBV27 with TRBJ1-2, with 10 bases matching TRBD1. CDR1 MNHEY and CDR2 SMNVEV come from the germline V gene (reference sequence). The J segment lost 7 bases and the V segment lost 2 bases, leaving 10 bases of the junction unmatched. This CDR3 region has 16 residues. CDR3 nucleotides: TGTGCCAGCAGTTTAGGATGGGGACAGGGGATCGGTGGCTACACCTTC. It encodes CASSLGWGQGIGGYTF.

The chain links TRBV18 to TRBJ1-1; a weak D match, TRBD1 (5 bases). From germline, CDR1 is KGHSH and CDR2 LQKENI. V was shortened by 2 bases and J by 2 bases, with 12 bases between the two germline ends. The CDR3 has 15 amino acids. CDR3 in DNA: TGTGCCAGCTCACCAGACAGAGCATACAACACTGAAGCTTTCTTT. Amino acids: CASSPDRAYNTEAFF. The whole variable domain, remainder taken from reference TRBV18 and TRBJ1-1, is NAGVMQNPRHLVRRRGQEARLRCSPMKGHSHVYWYRQLPEEGLKFMVYLQKENIIDESGMPKERFSAEFPKEGPSILRIQQVVRGDSAAYFCASSPDRAYNTEAFFGQGTRLTVV.